One and the same sample provided the 22 T cell receptor beta chains below, sequenced in a study of T cell clonality in common variable immunodeficiency. Repertoires were generated with immunoSEQ multiplex PCR, while TCRdb's copy carries only in-frame clones and drops some. Altogether about 28,000 clones were found in the sample, and no singletons occur. Sequences were obtained from peripheral blood mononuclear cells. The receptors stem from a person aged 18-70 years in good health.

This clone was picked up many times. The read ends 3 residues early relative to the CDR3; the germline J gene fills the gap. The gene calls are TRBV11-2 and TRBJ2-3; 7 nucleotides agree with TRBD2. The germline V gene encodes CDR1 SGHAT and CDR2 FQNNGV. Trimming cost V 0 bases and J 8 bases; bases outside gene matches: 5. This CDR3 region has 14 residues. The CDR3: CASSLDLGGGTQYF. Incomplete CDR3 DNA: TGTGCCAGCAGCTTAGATCTGGGGGGGGGTACG. Supplemented by reference TRBV11-2 and TRBJ2-3, the full variable domain reads EAGVAQSPRYKIIEKRQSVAFWCNPISGHATLYWYQQILGQGPKLLIQFQNNGVVDDSQLPKDRFSAERLKGVDSTLKIQPAKLEDSAVYLCASSLDLGGGTQYFGPGTRLTVL.

This clone occurred many times. The DNA ends 3 residues before the CDR3 does, and the rest of the CDR3 is filled in from the germline J gene. J is TRBJ2-2 and V is TRBV18; 8 bases are a match to TRBD2. CDR1 is KGHSH, CDR2 LQKENI, per germline. CDR3 length: 15 residues. V lost 2 bases and J lost 6; bases outside the gene matches: 5. CDR3 sequence: CASSPGLASSGELFF. The sequenced CDR3 bases are TGTGCCAGCTCACCAGGACTAGCAAGTTCCGGGGAG.

Worth noting for this clone: The read ends 3 residues before the CDR3 terminus; that terminus is restored from the germline J gene. J is TRBJ1-2 and V is TRBV5-5; TRBD1 aligns across 8 bases. Losses at the gene ends were 0 bases for V and 4 bases for J; bases not matched to a gene: 2. Germline CDR1 SGHKS, CDR2 YYEKEE (reference sequence). The CDR3 totals 14 residues. CDR3 DNA, as far as it was read: TGTGCCAGCAGCTTGGGCCAGGGGGCCTATGGC. It translates to CASSLGQGAYG. In full, the CDR3 reads CASSLGQGAYGYTF.

This clone was seen repeatedly, ten times or more. The read finishes 3 residues shy of the CDR3 end, and the germline J gene is used to complete it. V gene TRBV27 combines with J gene TRBJ1-4; TRBD1 aligns across 9 bases. Germline CDR1 and CDR2: MNHEY and SMNVEV (reference sequence). The CDR3 contains 14 residues. V lost 5 bases, J lost 6 bases, and 4 bases stayed unmatched. The sequenced CDR3 bases are TGTGCCAGCAGTAAAACAGGGGGCTATGAAAAA. Translated, it gives CASSKTGGYEK. The whole CDR3 sequence is CASSKTGGYEKLFF.

About this clone itself: The CDR3 end lies 3 residues beyond the end of the read and is filled in from the germline J gene. The V and J genes are TRBV20-1 and TRBJ1-5; maybe TRBD1 (6 bases). V shed 1 base and J shed 2 bases, with 12 bases lying between them. CDR3 length equals 15 residues. The germline gives CDR1 DFQATT, CDR2 SNEGSKA (reference sequence). CDR3 amino acids: CSARVRQAGNQPQHF. The sequenced CDR3 bases are TGCAGTGCTAGAGTTCGACAGGCAGGCAATCAGCCC.

In this sample, this clone turned up many times. The missing CDR3 end, 3 residues past where the read stops, is filled in from the germline J gene. This sequence joins TRBV29-1 and TRBJ2-7, with D maybe TRBD1 (5 bases). This CDR3 is built from 13 residues. V shed 4 bases and J shed 2 bases, with 12 bases lying between them. Germline lookup yields CDR1 SQVTM and CDR2 ANQGSEA. CDR3 residues: CSVGDSQAYEQYF. CDR3 DNA (partial): TGCAGCGTTGGAGACAGCCAGGCCTACGAG.

This clone has at least ten counts. The read ends 3 residues before the CDR3 terminus; that terminus is restored from the germline J gene. This sequence joins TRBV29-1 and TRBJ2-2; a weak D match, TRBD2 (7 bases). This CDR3 spans 15 amino acids. CDR1 is SQVTM, CDR2 ANQGSEA, per germline. The CDR3 protein is CSVEDGGGDNSPLFF. CDR3 bases read: TGCAGCGTTGAAGATGGAGGGGGGGATAATTCACCG.

In this sample, this clone turned up many times. Partial CDR3 DNA: TGTGCCAGCAGCTCGGACTCTTGGAACACTGAA. Translated, it gives CASSSDSWNTE. The full-length CDR3 reads as CASSSDSWNTEAFF. The gene calls are TRBV5-5 and TRBJ1-1, with D hard to call. The read halts 3 residues ahead of the CDR3 end, with the missing end drawn from the germline J gene. CDR1 SGHKS and CDR2 YYEKEE come from the germline V gene (reference sequence). Trimming stripped 3 bases from V and 1 base from J, with 10 bases between. The CDR3 is made up of 14 amino acids.

This clone was recorded many times. The part of the CDR3 DNA that was read is TGCAGTGCTAGAGATTTGTCCAGGGGCGATCAGCCC. It yields the protein CSARDLSRGDQP. In full, the CDR3 reads CSARDLSRGDQPQHF. The rearrangement joins TRBV20-1 to TRBJ1-5; possible D gene TRBD1, 6 bases. The read gets to within 3 residues of the CDR3 end, and the germline J gene fills in the rest. CDR1 is DFQATT and CDR2 is SNEGSKA in the germline V gene (reference sequence). This CDR3 has 15 amino acids. V dropped 0 bases and J dropped 5 bases, with 14 bases sitting between them.

As to this clone: The CDR3 end is not reached by the read, which stops 3 residues before it; the germline J gene fills it in. This chain links TRBV20-1 with TRBJ2-7; TRBD1 agrees at 8 bases. This CDR3 is 12 amino acids long. Looked up from germline, CDR1 is DFQATT and CDR2 is SNEGSKA (reference sequence). V trimming: 4 bases; J trimming: 6 bases; junction bases outside the gene matches: 5. CDR3 DNA (partial): TGCAGTGCTAAGACAGGGGTCCTCGAG. This sequence encodes CSAKTGVLE. The entire CDR3 reads CSAKTGVLEQYF.

There are many counts of this clone. The CDR3 end lies 3 residues beyond the end of the read and is filled in from the germline J gene. The rearrangement uses TRBV19 and TRBJ2-1, with 9 bases that match TRBD2. Per the germline V gene, CDR1 is LNHDA and CDR2 is SQIVND (reference sequence). The CDR3 has 15 amino acids. Trimming took 2 bases from V and 8 from J; bases not matched to a gene: 7. The CDR3 sequence is CASSILAGGLDEQFF. The DNA read from the CDR3 is TGTGCCAGTAGTATATTGGCGGGGGGGCTTGATGAG. The full variable domain, in which reference TRBV19 and TRBJ2-1 provide the parts outside the CDR3, is DGGITQSPKYLFRKEGQNVTLSCEQNLNHDAMYWYRQDPGQGLRLIYYSQIVNDFQKGDIAEGYSVSREKKESFPLTVTSAQKNPTAFYLCASSILAGGLDEQFFGPGTRLTVL.

This clone occurred many times. The read comes to an end 3 residues before the CDR3 does, leaving the germline J gene to fill in the end. J is TRBJ1-2 and V is TRBV19, with D perhaps matching TRBD1 (6 bases). With 7 bases removed from V and 6 bases from J, the gap between germline ends came to 15 bases. The CDR3 has 13 amino acids. Germline CDR1 is LNHDA and CDR2 is SQIVND (reference sequence). The part of the CDR3 DNA that was read is TGTGCCAGTACAGGGGTTTGGAGTGATGGC. Translation gives CASTGVWSDG. The CDR3 as a whole reads CASTGVWSDGYTF. Using reference TRBV19 and TRBJ1-2 for the parts outside the CDR3, the full variable domain is DGGITQSPKYLFRKEGQNVTLSCEQNLNHDAMYWYRQDPGQGLRLIYYSQIVNDFQKGDIAEGYSVSREKKESFPLTVTSAQKNPTAFYLCASTGVWSDGYTFGSGTRLTVV.

This clone was seen at least ten times. The read finishes 3 residues shy of the CDR3 end, and the germline J gene is used to complete it. The rearrangement uses TRBV10-3 and TRBJ2-5, with D possibly being TRBD1 (6 bases). Per germline, CDR1 ENHRY and CDR2 SYGVKD. V lost 4 bases and J 4 bases, leaving 19 bases between the germline ends. The CDR3 is 16 residues long. The CDR3 loop reads CAISGGRTRGRETQYF. The covered CDR3 bases are TGTGCCATCAGTGGGGGTCGGACCAGGGGCAGAGAGACC.

This clone came up many times. The read comes to an end 3 residues before the CDR3 does, leaving the germline J gene to fill in the end. V gene TRBV5-1 combines with J gene TRBJ2-1, with D perhaps matching TRBD2 (5 bases). Trimming stripped 6 bases from V and 4 bases from J, with 14 bases between. This CDR3 is built from 14 residues. Germline V gene data show CDR1 as SGHRS and CDR2 as YFSETQ. The CDR3 loop is CASTRTGKYNEQFF. The CDR3 DNA, read in part, is TGCGCCAGCACGAGGACTGGAAAATACAATGAG.

There are many counts of this clone. CDR3 residues: CASSGFPNTEAFF. CDR3 bases read: TGTGCCAGCTCCGGGTTTCCAAACACTGAA. The chain links TRBV6-4 to TRBJ1-1; no definite D call. Sequencing ends 3 residues short of the CDR3 end; the germline J gene provides the rest. Trimming took 8 bases from V and 2 from J, leaving 12 bases between them. Germline V gene lookup returns CDR1 MRHNA and CDR2 SNTAGT. CDR3 length equals 13 residues.

At least ten counts were recorded for this clone. The CDR3 goes on 3 residues after the read ends, and that part is filled in from the germline J gene. The rearrangement links TRBV7-3 to TRBJ2-7, with 8 positions matching TRBD1. Trimming took 8 bases from V and 3 from J; bases not matched to a gene: 15. The CDR3 is 16 amino acids. The germline gives CDR1 SGHTA, CDR2 FQGTGA. CDR3 DNA, as far as it was read: TGTGCCAGCCTGGGCTGGCGACAGGGGAACTGCTACGAG. Encoded protein: CASLGWRQGNCYE. The whole CDR3 protein is CASLGWRQGNCYEQYF. Full variable domain (remainder filled in from reference TRBV7-3 and TRBJ2-7): GAGVSQTPSNKVTEKGKYVELRCDPISGHTALYWYRQSLGQGPEFLIYFQGTGAADDSGLPNDRFFAVRPEGSVSTLKIQRTERGDSAVYLCASLGWRQGNCYEQYFGPGTRLTVT.

This clone was observed a few times. With the read ending 3 residues before the CDR3 end, the germline J gene is used to fill in that end. The chain links TRBV20-1 to TRBJ1-1; D call uncertain. The CDR3 extends over 11 amino acids. Germline loops: CDR1 DFQATT, CDR2 SNEGSKA (reference sequence). Deletions cut 4 bases from V and 7 bases from J, with 10 bases between. The sequenced part of the CDR3 DNA is TGCAGTGCTAAGACCGGCGGTGAA. Translating it yields CSAKTGGE. The CDR3 reads in full as CSAKTGGEAFF.

This clone was found many times. Read data end 3 residues before the CDR3 end; the end is taken from the germline J gene. The chain links TRBV5-6 to TRBJ2-3; D is undetermined. The germline V gene has CDR1 SGHDT and CDR2 YYEEEE. This CDR3 spans 12 amino acids. Trimming removed 2 bases at V and 2 bases at J, with 3 bases between. The CDR3 DNA, read in part, is TGTGCCAGCAGCTTCCACACAGATACG. It codes for CASSFHTDT. The CDR3 as a whole reads CASSFHTDTQYF.

This clone has ten or more counts. The CDR3 is cut off 3 residues early in the read; its end comes from the germline J gene. The rearrangement joins TRBV19 to TRBJ2-2; D is unresolved. Deletions cut 7 bases from V and 2 bases from J, with 20 bases between. In germline, CDR1 is LNHDA, CDR2 SQIVND (reference sequence). The CDR3 length is 17 residues. The CDR3 DNA, read in part, is TGTGCCAGTACCCCCATGTCCATCTGGGCCAACACCGGGGAG. Residues: CASTPMSIWANTGE. The CDR3 reads in full as CASTPMSIWANTGELFF. The full variable domain, completed using reference TRBV19 and TRBJ2-2, is DGGITQSPKYLFRKEGQNVTLSCEQNLNHDAMYWYRQDPGQGLRLIYYSQIVNDFQKGDIAEGYSVSREKKESFPLTVTSAQKNPTAFYLCASTPMSIWANTGELFFGEGSRLTVL.

In its sample, this clone was seen many times. The CDR3 end is not reached by the read, which stops 3 residues before it; the germline J gene fills it in. The rearrangement uses TRBV13 and TRBJ2-2; D unresolved. Between the trimmed V and J ends, which lost 5 bases and 1 base, there was a span of 14 bases. Per the germline V gene, CDR1 is PRHDT and CDR2 is FYEKMQ (reference sequence). This CDR3 spans 16 amino acids. Incomplete CDR3 DNA: TGTGCCAGCAGCCAGAGTAGGGCCTTGAACACCGGGGAG. It translates to CASSQSRALNTGE. The whole CDR3 protein reads CASSQSRALNTGELFF.

This clone was recorded many times. Read sequence stops 3 residues before the CDR3 end, and the germline J gene provides the missing end. The gene calls are TRBV9 and TRBJ2-7, with 10 bases matching TRBD2. The CDR3 has 14 amino acids. CDR1 and CDR2 from the germline V gene are SGDLS and YYNGEE. V lost 5 bases and J lost 6; bases outside the gene matches: 8. CDR3 amino acids: CASSAASGGGEQYF. The part of the CDR3 DNA that was read is TGTGCCAGCAGTGCGGCTAGCGGGGGTGGCGAG.

There are many counts of this clone. The read ends 3 residues shy of where the CDR3 ends; the end is completed using the germline J gene. The rearrangement joins TRBV2 to TRBJ2-7; tentatively, D is TRBD1 (6 bases). The CDR3 sequence is 15 residues long. V dropped 8 bases and J dropped 3 bases, with 20 bases sitting between them. Germline V gene sequence: CDR1 SNHLY, CDR2 FYNNEI. CDR3 sequence reads: CASLPSVLGGYEQYF. The CDR3 bases that were read are TGTGCCAGCCTGCCGTCGGTTCTAGGGGGCTACGAG.